Reported below is one TCR beta chain. This entry is derived from a study of CD8 T cells in Susac syndrome. RNA was extracted with the RNeasy kit, and a quantity of roughly 0.45 to 1 ug was reverse transcribed using random hexamers. immunoSEQ multiplex PCR amplified TCR beta CDR3 across 54 Vbeta, 13 Jbeta. TCRdb passed the immunoSEQ multiplex PCR reads through MiXCR, listing each CDR3 protein once. The sample contains 200,000 to 250,000 distinct CDR3 sequences, 95% of which appear only once. The CDR3 spans 14 residues. CDR1 and CDR2 (germline): SNHLY, FYNNEI. Trimming removed 3 bases at V and 5 bases at J, with 12 bases between.

This chain links TRBV2 with TRBJ2-3; D is unresolved. Sample: CD4+ T cells from PBMCs. This TCR was sampled from a human donor with multiple sclerosis. The CDR3 DNA follows: TGTGCCAGCAGTGATGTTCGTTCCGAAGATACGCAGTATTTT. This sequence encodes CASSDVRSEDTQYF.